The T cell receptor beta chain under discussion was sequenced for a study of T cell clones after liver transplantation. Study at large: Samples came pre-transplant, pre-randomization before withdrawal, and post-randomization after withdrawal ended. The study, taken as a whole, reports: Donor-reactive sequences fell more than third party-reactive ones, suggesting partial deletion. Migration into the graft, not deletion, may explain lost graft donor-reactive T cells.

On this clone itself: The antigen is undetermined.

This CDR3 has 14 amino acids. V gave up 5 bases and J gave up 4 bases, with 12 bases separating them. Germline V gene sequence: CDR1 SEHNR, CDR2 FQNEAQ (reference sequence). Profiling relied on immunoSEQ multiplex PCR, and the TCRdb table lists in-frame clones only, not all of them. The table lists roughly 100,000 clones, about 80% of them singletons. The material sequenced was CD4+ T cells from blood, taken approximately 43 months after liver transplant. The rearrangement uses TRBV7-9 and TRBJ1-3; D is possibly TRBD1 (6 bases). The sequence was obtained from a human patient who received a liver transplant. Some T cells could come from the graft donor. The chain's CDR3 is CASSPGQIGNTIYF. The CDR3, as DNA: TGTGCCAGCAGCCCCGGACAGATCGGAAACACCATATATTTT.